This T cell receptor (beta chain) comes out of a study of CD8 T cells in ankylosing spondylitis. This clonotype came up many times. TCRdb redid the calling of the 5' RACE reads with MiXCR, one entry per CDR3 protein. The profile shows 250,000 to 400,000 distinct CDR3 sequences, around 10% of them singletons. Germline lookup yields CDR1 SGHRS and CDR2 YFSETQ. This CDR3 contains 14 residues. V dropped 2 bases and J dropped 6 bases, with 12 bases sitting between them. The receptor comes from a female donor with ankylosing spondylitis or in good health (not recorded which). The rearrangement uses TRBV5-1 and TRBJ2-1, with a tentative D call TRBD2 (6 bases). What was sequenced was blood, either unsorted or a sorted T cell fraction (not recorded which). DNA of the CDR3: TGCGCCAGCAGCTTAATGGGGGGTGCCAATGAGCAGTTCTTC. Residues: CASSLMGGANEQFF.